The 8 T cell receptor beta chains presented below share a single source sample, sequenced in a study of T-cell memory formation after mild COVID-19. MiXCR, applied by TCRdb to the 5' RACE reads, yields one record per CDR3 protein. This table has hundreds of thousands of distinct CDR3 sequences, about 20% appearing once. Sequencing was done on a sample of PBMCs or a T cell subset sorted from them (not recorded which). The source is an adult woman who had mild COVID-19 (a few samples of this study predate the infection). Cell type and time point are not known.

This clonotype has a handful of counts. The chain links TRBV10-3 to TRBJ2-3; 7 bases line up with TRBD2. Trimming took 3 bases from V and 3 from J; bases not matched to a gene: 6. The length of the CDR3 is 15 residues. From germline, CDR1 is ENHRY and CDR2 SYGVKD. The CDR3 loop reads CAISDSGGRTDTQYF. CDR3 sequence (DNA): TGTGCCATCAGTGATTCGGGAGGACGGACAGATACGCAGTATTTT.

Many counts were recorded for this clonotype. The chain carries TRBV4-1 and TRBJ1-2; maybe TRBD1 (5 bases). Between the trimmed V and J ends, which lost 1 base and 4 bases, there was a span of 13 bases. From germline, CDR1 is MGHRA and CDR2 YSYEKL. The CDR3 is 15 residues long. CDR3 coding DNA: TGCGCCAGCAGCCAAGCGGTACAGGCACCCTATGGCTACACCTTC. Encoded protein: CASSQAVQAPYGYTF.

This clonotype was recorded a few times. V usage is TRBV18 and J usage is TRBJ1-1; maybe TRBD1 (5 bases). CDR3 length: 17 amino acids. Per the germline V gene, CDR1 is KGHSH and CDR2 is LQKENI. V gave up 2 bases and J gave up 7 bases, with 23 bases separating them. The DNA for the CDR3 is TGTGCCAGCTCACCAGGACACGTTCGAGGGACTATGGGTGAAGCTTTCTTT. It encodes CASSPGHVRGTMGEAFF.

This clonotype has more than one count but fewer than ten. The CDR3 DNA is TGCGCCAGCAGCGCCCTAGCCGGGGACGCAGATACGCAGTATTTT. This translates into CASSALAGDADTQYF. The V gene is TRBV5-1, the J gene TRBJ2-3; either TRBD1 or TRBD2 may supply D (5 bases each). The CDR3 is made up of 15 amino acids. Trimming shortened V by 4 bases and J by 4 bases, and 16 bases separated the two germline ends. Germline-derived CDR1 and CDR2 are SGHRS and YFSETQ. The full variable domain, completed using reference TRBV5-1 and TRBJ2-3, is KAGVTQTPRYLIKTRGQQVTLSCSPISGHRSVSWYQQTPGQGLQFLFEYFSETQRNKGNFPGRFSGRQFSNSRSEMNVSTLELGDSALYLCASSALAGDADTQYFGPGTRLTVL.

The chain links TRBV4-1 to TRBJ2-7, with 9 bases identical to TRBD2. There are 15 residues in the CDR3. Germline lookup yields CDR1 MGHRA and CDR2 YSYEKL. Losses at the gene ends were 0 bases for V and 3 bases for J; bases not matched to a gene: 3. The CDR3 DNA follows: TGCGCCAGCAGCCAAGAGGGACTAGCATTCTACGAGCAGTACTTC. Translated, it gives CASSQEGLAFYEQYF.

This clonotype was counted at least ten times. The rearrangement links TRBV7-2 to TRBJ1-5; D is undetermined. Trimming stripped 1 base from V and 7 bases from J, with 11 bases between. Per the germline V gene, CDR1 is SGHTA and CDR2 is FQGNSA. This CDR3 comprises 14 residues. The CDR3 DNA is TGTGCCAGCAGCTTAGGGGGAGGCGGCCAGCCCCAGCATTTT. This gives the protein CASSLGGGGQPQHF.

This clonotype was seen more than once but under ten times. The rearrangement links TRBV7-8 to TRBJ1-1; possible D gene TRBD1, 5 bases. Trimming stripped 1 base from V and 2 bases from J, with 8 bases between. The germline V gene encodes CDR1 SGHVS and CDR2 FQNEAQ. CDR3 length equals 14 residues. CDR3: CASSLGGFNTEAFF. The CDR3 DNA is TGTGCCAGCAGCTTAGGGGGGTTTAACACTGAAGCTTTCTTT.

This clonotype was counted between two and nine times. V usage is TRBV4-1 and J usage is TRBJ2-2; 7 nucleotides align to TRBD2. V was clipped by 3 bases and J by 5 bases; unmatched bases: 6. The V gene's germline CDR1 is MGHRA and CDR2 YSYEKL. This CDR3 region has 15 residues. The CDR3: CASSHGGLRTGELFF. DNA of the CDR3: TGCGCCAGCAGCCACGGGGGGTTGAGAACCGGGGAGCTGTTTTTT.